This record looks at one TCR beta chain sequence and its context. Ten or more counts support this clonotype. The clone's antigen remains unknown. One base away there is no much larger clone; base qualities are not given. Library preparation was by 5' RACE. The instrument given in TCRdb is Illumina HiSeq 2500. A second about 7 to 12 cycle PCR used a sample-barcoded 5' primer and a J-beta primer mix. A unique molecular identifier was introduced onto each TCR beta cDNA molecule by a template-switch 5' adaptor carrying 12 random nucleotides. At least 2.5 million CDR3-containing paired-end reads were obtained from each sample. First-strand cDNA synthesis was performed from all RNA using the Mint cDNA synthesis kit, with priming by a TRBC-specific oligonucleotide. After uracil-DNA glycosylase treatment, a first 18-cycle PCR used universal primers M1SS and BC2_uni_R on all cDNA. As for how the authors treated the data: For normalization, 1 million high-quality reads, each with a distinct molecular identifier, were randomly selected from each sample. Instead of being binned into consensus sequences, reads that shared molecular identifiers were thrown out. MiTCR, with a Q25 quality threshold and the strictest error-elimination algorithm, was used for CDR3 identification, clonotype clustering and error correction. A nonparametric unseen species model with Euler transformation was used to estimate a lower bound on total TCR beta diversity. Using fastp trimming at Q25 and MiXCR clonotype assembly, TCRdb reanalyzed the public sequencing data and kept in-frame beta chains. Rows are combined by CDR3 protein, so each entry shows the most common genes and DNA. The V and J calls reflect TCRdb's pipeline rather than the authors' work. Within this sample are about 700,000 distinct CDR3 sequences, with approximately 29% of them counted one time only. The top ten clonotypes cover 15% to 19% of the sample.

The 39 donors, aged about 6 to 100 years, were systemically healthy Caucasian individuals from Russia. Each donor gave 8.5 to 10 milliliters of peripheral blood, collected into EDTA-treated Vacutainer tubes. Ficoll-Paque density-gradient centrifugation was used to isolate PBMCs, with at least 6 million obtained per sample. Total RNA, at least 6 micrograms per sample, was extracted from PBMCs with Trizol reagent. The percentages of naive CD45RAhigh/CD27high T cells were determined by flow cytometry on a PBMC aliquot from every donor. This sample stems from a study of blood T cells in healthy people across ages (dated by TCRdb to 2015 to 2017). About the investigation overall: Template switching captured roughly one uniquely barcoded TCR beta cDNA molecule per two T cells in model experiments. Donors of different ages were randomly distributed across sequencing lanes to avoid experimental bias. Donors were grouped into four age groups: young (average roughly 16 years), middle-aged (39), aged (around 60) and long-lived (less than 85). The study analyzed two additional independent replicas of 1 million unique cDNA reads from the same blood draw for two donors, one aged 18 to 29 and one aged 80 or older. Using deep sequencing normalized with unique cDNA molecular identifiers, the study measured how TCR beta repertoire diversity changes with age.

CDR1 DFQATT and CDR2 SNEGSKA were looked up in the germline V gene (reference sequence). The CDR3 has 16 amino acids, counting the end cysteine and phenylalanine. Of the read, only the CDR3 DNA is kept; its 48 bases are in frame from base 1. V and J are trimmed by 5 bases and 3 bases, and the gene matches miss 10 bases of the junction. The study at large found these results: The long-lived group showed more naive CD4+ T cells, fewer expanded clones and increased TCR diversity than the aged group, suggesting age selection. Observed TCR beta diversity correlated strongly with the percentage of naive T cells measured by flow cytometry. Observed TCR beta diversity per million T cells fell roughly linearly with age, and a significant reduction was already apparent by age roughly 40. Estimates of total diversity from one million sequenced T cells were regarded as lower bounds and underestimates. The CMV infection status of donors was not known, potentially confounding age-related changes in expanded clonotypes. Conclusive comparison of naive and antigen-experienced compartments was prevented by the profiling of bulk unsorted PBMCs.

The V gene is TRBV20-1 and the J gene is TRBJ2-5; the junction holds 12 bases that match TRBD2. This receptor was obtained from a woman older than 75 in good health. Donor details come from another sample of the same person, matched by shared clones. The specimen was blood. The DNA sequence is given as TGCAGTGCTCCGGGACTAGCGGGCTCGATCGAAGAGACCCAGTACTTC. The encoded protein is CSAPGLAGSIEETQYF.